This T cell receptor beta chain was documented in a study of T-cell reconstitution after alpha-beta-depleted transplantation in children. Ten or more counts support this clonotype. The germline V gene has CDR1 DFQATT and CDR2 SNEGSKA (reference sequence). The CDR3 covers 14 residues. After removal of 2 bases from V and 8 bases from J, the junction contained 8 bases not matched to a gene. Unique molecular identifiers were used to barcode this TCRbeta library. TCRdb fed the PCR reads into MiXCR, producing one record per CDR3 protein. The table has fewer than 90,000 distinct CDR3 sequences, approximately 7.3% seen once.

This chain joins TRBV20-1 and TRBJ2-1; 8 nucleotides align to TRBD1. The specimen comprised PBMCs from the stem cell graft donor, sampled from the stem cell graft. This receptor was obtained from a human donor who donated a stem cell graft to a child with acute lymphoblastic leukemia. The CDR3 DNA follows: TGCAGTGCTAGACGACCAGGGGGCGCAGATGAGCAGTTCTTC. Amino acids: CSARRPGGADEQFF.